A single sample is the source of the 28 T cell receptor beta chains below, sequenced in a study of blood T cell repertoires in COVID-19. Generated by immunoSEQ multiplex PCR, the TCRdb table keeps only in-frame clones and is missing some. The sample holds 300,000 to 400,000 clones, about 90% seen once. Material for sequencing was PBMCs or T cells enriched from blood (not recorded which). The origin of the receptors is a woman aged 25 to 39 who had recovered from COVID-19.

V usage is TRBV2 and J usage is TRBJ1-1; maybe TRBD1 (6 bases). This CDR3 comprises 14 residues. From germline, CDR1 is SNHLY and CDR2 FYNNEI. Trimming pared 6 bases from V and 1 base from J, leaving 12 bases between. The CDR3 coding sequence is TGTGCCAGCAGGACCGAGACAGGGAACACTGAAGCTTTCTTT. Protein product: CASRTETGNTEAFF.

This chain joins TRBV5-1 and TRBJ2-1; D possibly corresponds to TRBD2 (7 bases). From germline, CDR1 is SGHRS and CDR2 YFSETQ. V lost 8 bases and J 0 bases, leaving 15 bases between the germline ends. The CDR3 loop spans 15 amino acids. The CDR3 sequence: CASKGGASSYNEQFF. The CDR3 DNA sequence: TGCGCCAGTAAAGGGGGGGCGAGCTCCTACAATGAGCAGTTCTTC.

The chain's CDR3 is CASSGGPLIETQYF. The CDR3 nucleotides read TGTGCCAGCAGTGGGGGGCCCCTAATAGAGACCCAGTACTTC. This chain joins TRBV2 and TRBJ2-5; possibly TRBD1 for D (6 bases). Trimming pared 4 bases from V and 4 bases from J, leaving 13 bases between. Germline V CDR1 and CDR2: SNHLY, FYNNEI. CDR3 length: 14 amino acids.

This rearrangement joins TRBV6-5 to TRBJ2-2, with a weak D call TRBD2 (5 bases). Trimming removed 8 bases from V and 6 bases from J, with 16 bases in between. CDR1 and CDR2 (germline): MNHEY, SVGAGI. CDR3 length equals 14 residues. The CDR3 region has the DNA TGTGCCAGCGACTCGGGGAGCTTAGCCGGGGAGCTGTTTTTT. Amino acids: CASDSGSLAGELFF.

The chain carries TRBV14 and TRBJ1-5; no firm D call. Germline CDR1 and CDR2: SGHDN and FVKESK. The ends were cut back, 0 bases at V and 5 bases at J, with 8 bases in the middle. There are 14 residues in the CDR3. Here the CDR3 DNA reads TGTGCCAGCAGCCAAGATTGGGAGGATCAGCCCCAGCATTTT. This codes for CASSQDWEDQPQHF.

This clone came up once. The chain has TRBV4-2 and TRBJ1-1, with D perhaps matching TRBD1 (6 bases). Germline CDR1 is LGHNA and CDR2 is YNFKEQ. The CDR3 extends over 16 amino acids. Between the trimmed V and J ends, which lost 1 base and 0 bases, there was a span of 12 bases. CDR3 protein: CASSQGNRDMNTEAFF. Written as DNA, the CDR3 is TGTGCCAGCAGCCAAGGAAACAGGGATATGAACACTGAAGCTTTCTTT.

The V and J genes are TRBV15 and TRBJ2-7; 9 nucleotides align to TRBD1. J lost 3 bases, V lost 4 bases, and 4 bases had no gene match. This CDR3 has 14 residues. Germline CDR1 reads LNHNV; CDR2 reads YYDKDF (reference sequence). The CDR3 bases are TGTGCCACCAGCACCGACAGGGGGGGCTACGAGCAGTACTTC. This codes for CATSTDRGGYEQYF.

This clone is a singleton in its sample. The chain joins TRBV12-3 or TRBV12-4 to TRBJ1-1, with D perhaps matching TRBD1 (5 bases). This CDR3 has 13 amino acids. V was shortened by 9 bases and J by 6 bases, with 17 bases between the two germline ends. The CDR3 sequence: CASLPKGRAEAFF. CDR3 nucleotides: TGTGCCAGTCTCCCCAAGGGCAGGGCTGAAGCTTTCTTT.

This clone was observed a handful of times. The chain employs TRBV27 and TRBJ2-7; 8 positions match TRBD1. After removal of 6 bases from V and 6 bases from J, the junction contained 4 bases not matched to a gene. This CDR3 comprises 12 residues. Germline V lookup: CDR1 MNHEY, CDR2 SMNVEV (reference sequence). The CDR3: CASSGQGSEQYF. As DNA, the CDR3 is TGTGCCAGCAGCGGACAGGGAAGCGAGCAGTACTTC.

V usage is TRBV28 and J usage is TRBJ1-3; 8 nucleotides align to TRBD1. With 3 bases clipped from V and 4 bases from J, the junction kept 5 bases outside the gene matches. The CDR3 contains 15 residues. Germline CDR1 and CDR2: MDHEN and SYDVKM. The CDR3 is CASSFARQGGNTIYF. CDR3 DNA sequence: TGTGCCAGCAGTTTCGCGCGACAGGGGGGAAACACCATATATTTT.

The chain recombines TRBV7-9 with TRBJ1-6; D call uncertain. There are 15 residues in the CDR3. Trimming pared 3 bases from V and 7 bases from J, leaving 13 bases between. The germline V gene has CDR1 SEHNR and CDR2 FQNEAQ (reference sequence). The CDR3 sequence: CASSFAGPGNSPLHF. DNA for the CDR3: TGTGCCAGCAGCTTCGCGGGCCCTGGGAATTCACCCCTCCACTTT.

The rearrangement joins TRBV28 to TRBJ2-2; 9 nucleotides line up with TRBD2. With V trimmed by 2 bases and J by 4 bases, 2 bases remained unmatched. Germline-derived CDR1 and CDR2 are MDHEN and SYDVKM. The CDR3 is 15 residues long. The DNA of the CDR3 is TGTGCCAGCAGTTTAATGCGGGGGGGCACCGGGGAGCTGTTTTTT. Amino acid sequence: CASSLMRGGTGELFF.

This chain uses TRBV5-1 with TRBJ2-2, with 15 positions matching TRBD2. Trimming cost V 3 bases and J 9 bases; bases outside gene matches: 6. This CDR3 has 16 residues. Germline CDR1 and CDR2: SGHRS and YFSETQ. CDR3 sequence reads: CASSWTSGGAYRELFF. CDR3 nucleotides: TGCGCCAGCAGCTGGACTAGCGGGGGGGCCTACCGGGAGCTGTTTTTT.

The chain couples TRBV5-1 to TRBJ1-2; D may be TRBD1 (5 bases). The V gene lost 2 bases and the J gene lost 3 bases, with 11 bases spanning the gap. Germline V gives CDR1 SGHRS, CDR2 YFSETQ. CDR3 length: 14 amino acids. This CDR3 is CASSLGEEHYGYTF. CDR3 DNA sequence: TGCGCCAGCAGCTTAGGGGAGGAGCACTATGGCTACACCTTC.

The V call is TRBV19, the J call TRBJ2-2; 9 bases align to TRBD2. J lost 2 bases, V lost 7 bases, and 8 bases had no gene match. This CDR3 has 16 residues. The germline CDR1 and CDR2 sequences are LNHDA and SQIVND (reference sequence). The CDR3 DNA reads TGTGCCAGTACCCCGGGACTAGCCCAAAACACCGGGGAGCTGTTTTTT. This translates into CASTPGLAQNTGELFF.

This chain links TRBV5-1 with TRBJ2-5; a possible D gene is TRBD2 (6 bases). Trimming shortened V by 2 bases and J by 5 bases, and 13 bases separated the two germline ends. Germline CDR1 SGHRS, CDR2 YFSETQ. The CDR3 extends over 14 amino acids. The CDR3 protein is CASSFGQGRETQYF. Here the CDR3 DNA reads TGCGCCAGCAGCTTCGGACAAGGGAGGGAGACCCAGTACTTC.

The gene calls are TRBV7-8 and TRBJ2-1; D remains unclear. CDR1 is SGHVS and CDR2 is FQNEAQ in the germline V gene. Trimming cost V 4 bases and J 0 bases, with 10 bases left between them. The CDR3 consists of 15 residues. CDR3 loop: CASSSTVSSYNEQFF. The CDR3 DNA follows: TGTGCCAGCAGCTCCACAGTGAGCTCCTACAATGAGCAGTTCTTC.

The chain recombines TRBV7-9 with TRBJ1-2, with a tentative D call TRBD1 (6 bases). V lost 7 bases to trimming and J lost 3 bases, with 15 bases between them. CDR1 is SEHNR, CDR2 FQNEAQ, per germline (reference sequence). The CDR3 spans 14 residues. CDR3 nucleotides: TGTGCCAGCAACACGGGGGGCTTAGACTATGGCTACACCTTC. Amino acid sequence: CASNTGGLDYGYTF.

V and J are TRBV7-2 and TRBJ1-6, with TRBD1 as a possible D gene (6 bases). There are 15 residues in the CDR3. CDR1 is SGHTA, CDR2 FQGNSA, per germline. With 2 bases removed from V and 10 bases from J, the gap between germline ends came to 15 bases. CDR3 sequence (DNA): TGTGCCAGCAGCTTATCGTCCAGGGGTGAGTCACCCCTCCACTTT. Translating it yields CASSLSSRGESPLHF. The full variable domain, completed using reference TRBV7-2 and TRBJ1-6, is GAGVSQSPSNKVTEKGKDVELRCDPISGHTALYWYRQSLGQGLEFLIYFQGNSAPDKSGLPSDRFSAERTGGSVSTLTIQRTQQEDSAVYLCASSLSSRGESPLHFGNGTRLTVT.

This chain connects TRBV27 to TRBJ1-6, with D unclear. Between the trimmed V and J ends, which lost 2 bases and 3 bases, there was a span of 14 bases. Germline V gene data show CDR1 as MNHEY and CDR2 as SMNVEV (reference sequence). This CDR3 spans 17 amino acids. This CDR3 is CASSLEPGKFYNSPLHF. The CDR3 DNA reads TGTGCCAGCAGTTTAGAGCCAGGAAAGTTCTATAATTCACCCCTCCACTTT.

The chain links TRBV5-4 to TRBJ1-4; no definite D call. Germline V gene sequence: CDR1 SGHNT, CDR2 YYREEE (reference sequence). The CDR3 consists of 16 residues. V lost 4 bases to trimming and J lost 0 bases, with 13 bases between them. The CDR3 loop reads CASSRLSTATNEKLFF. CDR3 sequence (DNA): TGTGCCAGCAGCCGACTCAGCACCGCAACTAATGAAAAACTGTTTTTT.

The chain combines TRBV5-1 with TRBJ2-5; 9 nucleotides line up with TRBD2. CDR3 length: 17 amino acids. Germline trimming cut 3 bases from V and 2 bases from J; bases unmatched to any gene: 11. Germline V gene sequence: CDR1 SGHRS, CDR2 YFSETQ. The CDR3 protein is CASSSYNPLAGQETQYF. The CDR3 DNA is TGCGCCAGCAGCTCCTATAATCCTCTAGCGGGACAAGAGACCCAGTACTTC.

The gene calls are TRBV25-1 and TRBJ1-6, with D hard to call. The CDR3 length is 15 residues. Germline CDR1 reads MGHDK; CDR2 reads SYGVNS. V dropped 9 bases and J dropped 1 base, with 13 bases sitting between them. The CDR3 is CASRTEGSYNSPLHF. Written as DNA, the CDR3 is TGTGCCAGTCGGACTGAGGGATCCTATAATTCACCCCTCCACTTT.

This clone occurred a few times. V is TRBV6-1 and J is TRBJ2-1; D may be TRBD2 (5 bases). V lost 0 bases and J 9 bases, leaving 9 bases between the germline ends. Per germline, CDR1 MNHNS and CDR2 SASEGT. The CDR3 length is 13 residues. Here the CDR3 DNA reads TGTGCCAGCAGTGAAGCAGGGAGTCGTGAGCAGTTCTTC. Translating it yields CASSEAGSREQFF.

This chain links TRBV5-6 with TRBJ1-4; 12 bases agree with TRBD1. CDR3 length equals 16 residues. J was trimmed by 6 bases and V by 0 bases; bases with no gene match: 3. In germline, CDR1 is SGHDT, CDR2 YYEEEE. CDR3: CASSLGGQGAYEKLFF. CDR3 coding DNA: TGTGCCAGCAGCTTGGGGGGACAGGGGGCTTATGAAAAACTGTTTTTT.

The V call is TRBV5-6, the J call TRBJ1-5, with 7 nucleotides matching TRBD1. The CDR3 has 15 residues. Germline V gene lookup returns CDR1 SGHDT and CDR2 YYEEEE. The V and J ends lost 4 bases and 6 bases, in that order; junction bases with no gene match: 10. CDR3 amino acids: CASSRTGVWAQPQHF. CDR3 sequence (DNA): TGTGCCAGCAGCCGTACAGGGGTTTGGGCTCAGCCCCAGCATTTT.

The chain carries TRBV28 and TRBJ2-7; a weak D match, TRBD2 (6 bases). Trimming pared 2 bases from V and 2 bases from J, leaving 10 bases between. This CDR3 has 14 residues. Germline V gene lookup returns CDR1 MDHEN and CDR2 SYDVKM. The CDR3 DNA follows: TGTGCCAGCAGTTTAGGGACTTTTCCCTACGAGCAGTACTTC. It yields the protein CASSLGTFPYEQYF.

The chain is built from TRBV19 and TRBJ1-1; D gene ambiguous. The CDR3 spans 12 residues. The V and J ends lost 4 bases and 8 bases respectively, with 11 bases between them. Germline CDR1 is LNHDA and CDR2 is SQIVND (reference sequence). This CDR3 is CASSTGLSEAFF. In nucleotides, the CDR3 is TGTGCCAGTAGTACGGGTCTTTCAGAAGCTTTCTTT.